Listed here are 4 T cell receptor beta chains from one sample, sequenced in a study of T-cell memory formation after mild COVID-19. MiXCR was run by TCRdb on the 5' RACE reads, yielding one entry per CDR3 protein. The table shows approximately 250,000 distinct CDR3 sequences, with 16% occurring only once. The material sequenced was PBMCs or a T cell subset sorted from them (not recorded which). Every receptor here comes from a man aged 18 to 30 who had mild COVID-19 (a few samples of this study predate the infection). Cell type and time point are not known.

On this clonotype itself: At one boundary the junction diverges from the germline segment, which might be a read error. The chain couples TRBV4-1 to TRBJ2-7, with TRBD1 matching 7 bases. The CDR3 has 17 residues. Germline V CDR1 and CDR2: MGHRA, YSYEKL. In DNA form, the CDR3 reads TGCACCAGCAGCCAAAGCCCGGGGACAGTGCCATCCTACGAGCAGTACTTC. Translation gives CTSSQSPGTVPSYEQYF.

This clonotype was detected only a few times. The V call is TRBV7-3, the J call TRBJ2-3, with D unclear. The CDR3 runs 13 residues. Germline CDR1 is SGHTA and CDR2 is FQGTGA. The V and J ends lost 8 bases and 0 bases respectively, with 9 bases between them. The CDR3, as DNA: TGTGCCAGCGGGGATTTTAGCACAGATACGCAGTATTTT. This gives the protein CASGDFSTDTQYF.

CDR3 protein: CASSLAGGRYEQYV. The CDR3 region has the DNA TGCGCCAGCAGCTTGGCAGGGGGCAGGTACGAGCAGTACGTC. The gene calls are TRBV5-1 and TRBJ2-7, with 8 bases fitting TRBD1. Losses at the gene ends were 0 bases for V and 4 bases for J; bases not matched to a gene: 3. This CDR3 comprises 14 residues. Germline CDR1 SGHRS, CDR2 YFSETQ.

This clonotype has just a few counts. V gene TRBV29-1 combines with J gene TRBJ2-5; unclear D gene. The germline V gene encodes CDR1 SQVTM and CDR2 ANQGSEA. Trimming shortened V by 3 bases and J by 5 bases, and 4 bases separated the two germline ends. The CDR3 runs to 10 residues. CDR3 in DNA: TGCAGCGTTGAGAGGGAGACCCAGTACTTC. Translating it yields CSVERETQYF.